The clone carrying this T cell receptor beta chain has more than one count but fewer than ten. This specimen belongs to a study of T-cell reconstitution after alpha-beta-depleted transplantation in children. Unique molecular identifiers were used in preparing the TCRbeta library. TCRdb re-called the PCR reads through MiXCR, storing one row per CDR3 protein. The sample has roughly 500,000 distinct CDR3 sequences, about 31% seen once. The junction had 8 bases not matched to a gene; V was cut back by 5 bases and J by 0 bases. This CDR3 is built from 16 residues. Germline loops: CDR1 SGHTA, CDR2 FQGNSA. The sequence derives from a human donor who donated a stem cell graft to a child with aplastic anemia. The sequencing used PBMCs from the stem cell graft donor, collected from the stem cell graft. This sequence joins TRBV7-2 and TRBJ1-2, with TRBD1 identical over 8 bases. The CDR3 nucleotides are TGTGCCAGCAGCCTAGGACAGGGCCTAGCTAACTATGGCTACACCTTC. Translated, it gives CASSLGQGLANYGYTF.